These 8 T cell receptor beta chains were all obtained from the same sample, sequenced in a study of blood T cell repertoires in COVID-19. Using immunoSEQ multiplex PCR, the repertoire was profiled, and TCRdb retains in-frame clones only, with some absent. The data show approximately 190,000 clones, with around 86% seen just once and under 30% held by the top ten. The sample was PBMCs or T cells enriched from blood (not recorded which). The receptors derive from a woman aged 40-49 years in a cohort exposed to, infected with or recovered from COVID-19 (not recorded which).

The V gene is TRBV5-4, the J gene TRBJ1-1, with a weak D call TRBD1 (6 bases). The germline gives CDR1 SGHNT, CDR2 YYREEE (reference sequence). Deletions cut 2 bases from V and 1 base from J, with 12 bases between. The CDR3 consists of 15 residues. The CDR3 DNA is TGTGCCAGCAGCTTCGTTCGGGGGGCGAACACTGAAGCTTTCTTT. This sequence encodes CASSFVRGANTEAFF.

The genes are TRBV4-1 and TRBJ2-5; 8 bases map to TRBD2. With 1 base clipped from V and 5 bases from J, the junction kept 6 bases outside the gene matches. Germline-derived CDR1 and CDR2 are MGHRA and YSYEKL. The CDR3 extends over 15 amino acids. The CDR3 DNA reads TGCGCCAGCAGCCAAGTCGGGGGGGGCTCGGAGACCCAGTACTTC. This gives the protein CASSQVGGGSETQYF.

The chain joins TRBV4-1 to TRBJ2-7; 7 bases map to TRBD1. The V gene's germline CDR1 is MGHRA and CDR2 YSYEKL. The CDR3 spans 16 residues. The trim removed 3 bases at V and 2 bases at J, leaving 10 bases unmatched. The CDR3 is CASSHSSGTATYEQYF. The CDR3, as DNA: TGCGCCAGCAGCCACTCCTCCGGGACAGCAACCTACGAGCAGTACTTC.

The CDR3 sequence is CASSYNNEQFF. CDR3 nucleotide sequence: TGCGCCAGCAGCTACAACAATGAGCAGTTCTTC. The chain couples TRBV5-1 to TRBJ2-1; D gene uncertain. The CDR3 is 11 amino acids. CDR1 is SGHRS and CDR2 is YFSETQ in the germline V gene. Trimming took 3 bases from V and 5 from J, leaving 3 bases between them. The full variable domain, in which reference TRBV5-1 and TRBJ2-1 provide the parts outside the CDR3, is KAGVTQTPRYLIKTRGQQVTLSCSPISGHRSVSWYQQTPGQGLQFLFEYFSETQRNKGNFPGRFSGRQFSNSRSEMNVSTLELGDSALYLCASSYNNEQFFGPGTRLTVL.

The genes are TRBV11-2 and TRBJ1-3, with 7 bases lining up with TRBD1. The CDR3 has 16 residues. Germline values: CDR1 SGHAT, CDR2 FQNNGV. The trim removed 3 bases at V and 3 bases at J, leaving 8 bases unmatched. The CDR3 loop reads CASSFISRGFGNTIYF. Here the CDR3 DNA reads TGTGCCAGCAGCTTTATTAGCAGGGGGTTTGGAAACACCATATATTTT.

The chain uses TRBV29-1 and TRBJ1-1; 9 positions match TRBD1. V was pared by 7 bases and J by 6 bases, with 18 bases of the junction left unmatched. The germline gives CDR1 SQVTM, CDR2 ANQGSEA. This CDR3 contains 16 residues. The CDR3 DNA reads TGCAGCGCTTATGAGGGATCGGACAGGGGAATCGCTGAAGCTTTCTTT. Its translation: CSAYEGSDRGIAEAFF. Full variable domain (missing parts from reference TRBV29-1 and TRBJ1-1): SAVISQKPSRDICQRGTSLTIQCQVDSQVTMMFWYRQQPGQSLTLIATANQGSEATYESGFVIDKFPISRPNLTFSTLTVSNMSPEDSSIYLCSAYEGSDRGIAEAFFGQGTRLTVV.

The V gene is TRBV28, the J gene TRBJ2-5, with D perhaps TRBD1 (5 bases). Germline V CDR1 and CDR2: MDHEN, SYDVKM. Between the trimmed V and J ends, which lost 3 bases and 6 bases, there was a span of 11 bases. This CDR3 comprises 13 residues. The CDR3: CASSFQGTQTQYF. CDR3 in DNA: TGTGCCAGCAGTTTCCAGGGTACCCAGACCCAGTACTTC.

The count of this clone is one. In DNA, the CDR3 is TGTGCCAGCAGTTTCGGTAAAACTGGCTACACCTTC. It codes for CASSFGKTGYTF. This chain uses TRBV12-3 or TRBV12-4 with TRBJ1-2; D remains unclear. The CDR3 length is 12 residues. Trimming took 3 bases from V and 7 from J, leaving 9 bases between them.